This record looks at one T cell receptor (beta chain) sequence and its context. In its sample, this clone was seen once. The antigen it binds to is not known. No much larger clone is present one base from it, and per-base qualities are unavailable. The entry originates in a study of shared clonotypes between healthy human individuals (dated by TCRdb to about 2020). The study in broad terms: The cohort included a few men and a couple of women between 18 and 49 years of age. To estimate repertoire size and how much clonotype sharing occurs between individuals, the study deeply sequenced the blood TCR repertoires of 5 or 6 healthy adults. To increase sequencing depth and limit assay-specific biases, different laboratories used diverse techniques to prepare libraries and sequence TCR repertoires. Each donor's leukapheresis produced roughly between roughly 0.85 and 9 billion PBMCs.

The donors were healthy, HIV-negative adults with no recently reported acute infections or vaccinations. Every donor was a Caucasian adult living in Nashville, Tennessee, USA. For unsorted samples, 100 million or so PBMCs were counted, and genomic DNA was extracted using the QIAamp DNA Blood Mini kit. Blood was collected by leukapheresis, and PBMCs were isolated by Ficoll-Histopaque density gradient centrifugation and then cryopreserved in liquid nitrogen vapor phase. Inclusive of the bounding cysteine and phenylalanine, the CDR3 is 15 residues long. The only DNA kept is the CDR3, 45 bases in frame from the first base. Via the germline V gene, CDR1 is MRHNA and CDR2 SNTAGT. Trimming leaves V shorter by 8 bases and J shorter by 1 base, with the junction holding 7 bases beyond the gene matches. Using the deep immunoSEQ assay, TCR CDR3 regions were amplified from genomic DNA by multiplex PCR. Genomic DNA extracted from each cell subset was distributed evenly over all wells of several immunoSEQ 96-well plates, and each plate served as one replicate. For unsorted PBMC, each replicate PCR was loaded with roughly 330 ng genomic DNA, equivalent to tens of thousands of T cell genomes. Unsorted PBMC genomic DNA was sequenced across ten immunoSEQ deep assay plates. Purified libraries were measured with a Qubit 3.0 fluorometer, size-checked on a Bioanalyzer 2100, and measured again with the KAPA Library Quantification kit. Every immunoSEQ 96-well plate was sequenced on a dedicated single-read 150-cycle Illumina NextSeq 550 flow cell. Regarding the original processing steps: Because the immunoSEQ output included only junctional sequences and no quality scores, the filtering could not be the same as the filtering used for full-length reads. Sequences were annotated with PyIR, a Python wrapper for IgBLAST v1.9, and V/J genes and CDR3 were assigned using IMGT germline references. Reads were filtered out if the reads had weak V/J assignments (E-value above 1e-6), no CDR3, stop codons, out-of-frame junctions, or ambiguous translated residues. V3J clonotypes were defined as sequences sharing an identical inferred V gene, J gene, and CDR3 amino acid sequence. To compute the percentage overlap between repertoires, the number of shared unique clonotypes was divided by the size of the smaller repertoire. Repertoire richness was assessed with RTK rarefaction, the Chao1 estimator, and Recon v2.1 estimates of unobserved clonotypes. As stored in TCRdb, this immuneACCESS dataset retains in-frame rearrangements with V and J assigned. A fraction of the clones does not appear; measured against another copy, unresolved V genes explain less than half of the discrepancy, and the remainder lacks a known reason. V and J calls and clone size are as listed in that table; D and trimming were resolved from the DNA. The sample data list about 560,000 clones, and roughly 79% of these were observed just once. The ten biggest clones cover around 12% of the sample.

Summary of the overall study and its limitations: Only blood was sampled, and tissue TCR repertoires likely differ from those in blood. Pairwise subsampling indicated that sequencing depth was expected to affect the degree of clonotype sharing among donors. The genetic and exposure-history diversity represented was limited by the small number of donors.

The sample consisted of PBMCs. This chain joins TRBV6-4 to TRBJ2-5, and 10 junctional nucleotides match TRBD2. This TCR was sampled from a woman aged 35 to 49 in good health. Some clones in this sample may be carry-over from other donors' samples. In nucleotide form, the sequence is TGTGCCAGCTGGGGGACTAGCGAAATCCAAGAGACCCAGTACTTC. Its protein reads: CASWGTSEIQETQYF.